A single sample is the source of the 5 T cell receptor beta chains below, sequenced in a study of T cells after somatic rescue of genetic block. TCRdb's table, derived via immunoSEQ multiplex PCR, lists solely in-frame clones and lacks some. Among more than 70,000 clones listed, 90% were seen once. Material: peripheral blood mononuclear cells (PBMCs). These receptors all come from a woman under 30.

The J gene is TRBJ2-1, the V gene TRBV5-1; D uncertain. V lost 0 bases and J 4 bases, leaving 14 bases between the germline ends. Germline V lookup: CDR1 SGHRS, CDR2 YFSETQ. This CDR3 region has 16 residues. The CDR3 bases are TGCGCCAGCAGCTTGGATTCACAGATACTGTACAATGAGCAGTTCTTC. Translated, it gives CASSLDSQILYNEQFF.

The rearrangement uses TRBV7-2 and TRBJ1-2, with D perhaps matching TRBD1 (5 bases). The ends were cut back, 0 bases at V and 4 bases at J, with 9 bases in the middle. CDR1 is SGHTA, CDR2 FQGNSA, per germline. CDR3 length: 14 residues. CDR3 in DNA: TGTGCCAGCAGCTTAGCCGGGGGAGGCTATGGCTACACCTTC. It codes for CASSLAGGGYGYTF.

This chain uses TRBV6-4 with TRBJ2-1; 7 bases line up with TRBD2. The CDR3 consists of 15 residues. Germline-derived CDR1 and CDR2 are MRHNA and SNTAGT. The J segment lost 3 bases and the V segment lost 3 bases, leaving 5 bases of the junction unmatched. The CDR3 loop reads CASSEEASGYNEQFF. The DNA of the CDR3 is TGTGCCAGCAGTGAGGAGGCTAGCGGCTACAATGAGCAGTTCTTC.

The V and J genes are TRBV7-2 and TRBJ2-3; D is uncertain. The CDR3 extends over 16 amino acids. CDR1 SGHTA and CDR2 FQGNSA come from the germline V gene. Between the trimmed V and J ends, which lost 2 bases and 1 base, there was a span of 13 bases. CDR3 in amino acids: CASSLRLQWGTDTQYF. Written as DNA, the CDR3 is TGTGCCAGCAGCTTACGGTTGCAGTGGGGCACAGATACGCAGTATTTT.

The chain recombines TRBV7-2 with TRBJ2-3; D gene uncertain. The CDR3 is made up of 11 amino acids. The germline V gene has CDR1 SGHTA and CDR2 FQGNSA. Trimming cost V 3 bases and J 5 bases, with 3 bases left between them. The CDR3 DNA follows: TGTGCCAGCAGCTTGAGAGATACGCAGTATTTT. Protein sequence: CASSLRDTQYF.